This T cell receptor (beta chain) originates from a study of blood T cells in healthy people across ages. Using a J-beta primer mix together with a sample-barcoded 5' primer, a second PCR was run for about 6 to 12 cycles. TCRdb re-derived calls from the 5' RACE reads in MiXCR, one entry per CDR3 protein. The sample gives 2 million or so distinct CDR3 sequences, around half of which show up once; approximately 2.1% is in the top ten. This CDR3 region has 13 residues. The germline V gene has CDR1 MGHDK and CDR2 SYGVNS. V lost 2 bases and J lost 7, with 11 bases in between. This clonotype was recorded a few times.

This receptor was taken from a woman in her thirties or forties in good health. The sample consisted of blood. The chain is built from TRBV25-1 and TRBJ2-5; D assignment may be TRBD1 or TRBD2 (6 bases each). CDR3 DNA: TGTGCCAGCAGTGAAGGGGGCGGGGCGACCCAGTACTTC. Residues: CASSEGGGATQYF.